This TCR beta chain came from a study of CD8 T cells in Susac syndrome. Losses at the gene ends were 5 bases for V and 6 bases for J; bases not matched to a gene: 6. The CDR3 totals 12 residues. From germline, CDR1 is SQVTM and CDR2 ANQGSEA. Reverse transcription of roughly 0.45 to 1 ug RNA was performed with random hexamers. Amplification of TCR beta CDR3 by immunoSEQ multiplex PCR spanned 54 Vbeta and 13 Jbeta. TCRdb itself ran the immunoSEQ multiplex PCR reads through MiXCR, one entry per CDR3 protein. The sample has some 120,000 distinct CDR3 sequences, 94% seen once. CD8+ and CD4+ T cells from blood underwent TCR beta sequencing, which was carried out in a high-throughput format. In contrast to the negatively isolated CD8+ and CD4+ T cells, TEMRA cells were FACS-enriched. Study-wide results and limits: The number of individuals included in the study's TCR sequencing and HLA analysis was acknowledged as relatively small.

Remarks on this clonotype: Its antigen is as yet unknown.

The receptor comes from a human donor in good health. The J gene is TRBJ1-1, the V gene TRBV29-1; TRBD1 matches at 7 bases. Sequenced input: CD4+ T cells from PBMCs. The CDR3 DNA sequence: TGCAGCGTTCAGCAGGGGGTGGCTGAAGCTTTCTTT. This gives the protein CSVQQGVAEAFF.